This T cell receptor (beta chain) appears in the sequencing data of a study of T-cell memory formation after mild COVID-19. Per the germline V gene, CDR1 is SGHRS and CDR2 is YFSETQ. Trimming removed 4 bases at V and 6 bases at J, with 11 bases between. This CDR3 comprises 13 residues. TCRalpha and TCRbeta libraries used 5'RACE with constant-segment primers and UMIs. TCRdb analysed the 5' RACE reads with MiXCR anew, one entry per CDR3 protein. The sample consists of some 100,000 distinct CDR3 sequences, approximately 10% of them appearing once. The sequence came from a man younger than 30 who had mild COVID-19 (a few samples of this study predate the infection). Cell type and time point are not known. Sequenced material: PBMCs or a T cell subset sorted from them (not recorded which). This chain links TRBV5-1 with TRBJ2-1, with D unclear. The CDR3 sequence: CASSVTPGNEQFF. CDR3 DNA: TGCGCCAGCAGCGTGACCCCGGGCAATGAGCAGTTCTTC.